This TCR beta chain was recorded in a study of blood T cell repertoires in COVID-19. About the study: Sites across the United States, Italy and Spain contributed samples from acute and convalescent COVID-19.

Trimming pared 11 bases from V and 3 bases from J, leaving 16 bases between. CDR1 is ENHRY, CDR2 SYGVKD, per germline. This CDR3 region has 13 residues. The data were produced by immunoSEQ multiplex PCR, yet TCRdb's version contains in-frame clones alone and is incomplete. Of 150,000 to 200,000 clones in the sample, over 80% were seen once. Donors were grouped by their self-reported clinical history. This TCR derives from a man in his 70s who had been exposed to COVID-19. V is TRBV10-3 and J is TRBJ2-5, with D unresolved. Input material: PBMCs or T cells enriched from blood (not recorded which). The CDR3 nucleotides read TGTGCCGTCCGAGAGAACTCCGAAGAGACCCAGTACTTC. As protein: CAVRENSEETQYF.